The clone carrying this T cell receptor (beta chain) was detected only a few times. The target antigen is unknown. This CDR3 has 12 residues. Germline loops: CDR1 SGHRS, CDR2 YFSETQ. The V gene end was trimmed by 5 bases and the J gene end by 11 bases; junction bases not matched to a gene: 5. TCRdb fed the 5' RACE reads into MiXCR, producing one record per CDR3 protein. This table has hundreds of thousands of distinct CDR3 sequences, over 8.5% appearing once. This entry comes from a study of identical twins. General study results and limits: In monozygotic twins, models underestimated the sharing of out-of-frame TCR alpha.

These same data were also listed under a study on yellow fever vaccine responses in identical twins.

The sequence came from a woman between 18 and 30 years old in good health. The chain combines TRBV5-1 with TRBJ1-1; 11 bases line up with TRBD1. The sample consisted of CD8+ T cells sorted from blood. CDR3 in DNA: TGCGCCAGCAGTTGGGGACAGGGGGATGCTTTCTTT. This gives the protein CASSWGQGDAFF.